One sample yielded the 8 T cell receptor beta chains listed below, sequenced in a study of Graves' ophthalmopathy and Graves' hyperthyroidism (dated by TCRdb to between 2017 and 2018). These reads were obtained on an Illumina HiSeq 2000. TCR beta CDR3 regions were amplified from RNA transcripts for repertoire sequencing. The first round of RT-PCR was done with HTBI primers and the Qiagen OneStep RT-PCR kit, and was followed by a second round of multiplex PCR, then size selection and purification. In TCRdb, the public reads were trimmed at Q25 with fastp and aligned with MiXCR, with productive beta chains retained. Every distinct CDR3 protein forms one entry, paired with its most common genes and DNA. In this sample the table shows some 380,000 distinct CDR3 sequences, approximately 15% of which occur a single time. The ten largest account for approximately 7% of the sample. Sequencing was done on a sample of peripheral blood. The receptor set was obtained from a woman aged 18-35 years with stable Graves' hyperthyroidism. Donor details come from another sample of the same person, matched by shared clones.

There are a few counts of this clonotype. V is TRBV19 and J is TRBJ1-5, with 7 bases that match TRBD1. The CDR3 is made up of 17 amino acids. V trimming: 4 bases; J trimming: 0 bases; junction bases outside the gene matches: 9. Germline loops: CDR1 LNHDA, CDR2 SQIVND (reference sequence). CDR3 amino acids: CASSTLLGQDSNQPQHF. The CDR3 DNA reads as TGTGCCAGTAGTACCCTCCTAGGACAGGATAGCAATCAGCCCCAGCATTTT.

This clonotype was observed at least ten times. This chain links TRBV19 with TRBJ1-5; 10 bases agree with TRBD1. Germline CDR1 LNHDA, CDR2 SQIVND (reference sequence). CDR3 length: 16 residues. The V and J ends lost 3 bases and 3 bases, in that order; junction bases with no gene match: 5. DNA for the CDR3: TGTGCCAGTAGTATCCGACAGGGGGCTCACAATCAGCCCCAGCATTTT. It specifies CASSIRQGAHNQPQHF.

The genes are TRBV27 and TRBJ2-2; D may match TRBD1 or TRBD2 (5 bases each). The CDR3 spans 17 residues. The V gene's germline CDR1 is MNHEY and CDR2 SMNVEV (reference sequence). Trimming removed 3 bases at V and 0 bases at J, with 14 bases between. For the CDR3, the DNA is TGTGCCAGCAGTTTTGGGAGAAAGGGGACGAACACCGGGGAGCTGTTTTTT. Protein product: CASSFGRKGTNTGELFF.

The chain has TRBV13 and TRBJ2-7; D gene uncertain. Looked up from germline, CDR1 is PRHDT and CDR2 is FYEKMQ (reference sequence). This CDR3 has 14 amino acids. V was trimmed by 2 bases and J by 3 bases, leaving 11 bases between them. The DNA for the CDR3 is TGTGCCAGCAGCTTACGGTCGCAGGACTACGAGCAGTACTTC. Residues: CASSLRSQDYEQYF.

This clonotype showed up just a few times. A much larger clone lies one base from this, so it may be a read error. As DNA, the CDR3 is TGTGCCAGCAGCTTAACGACGGGGAACACCGGGGAGCTGTTTTTT. Its translation: CASSLTTGNTGELFF. This chain links TRBV7-9 with TRBJ2-2; D unclear. Between the trimmed V and J ends, which lost 2 bases and 1 base, there was a span of 8 bases. The CDR3 loop spans 15 amino acids. The V gene's germline CDR1 is SEHNR and CDR2 FQNEAQ (reference sequence).

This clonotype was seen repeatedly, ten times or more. CDR3 residues: CSVEIGAGQETQYF. In DNA, the CDR3 is TGCAGCGTTGAGATTGGGGCAGGCCAAGAGACCCAGTACTTC. The chain is built from TRBV29-1 and TRBJ2-5, with D perhaps TRBD1 (5 bases). This CDR3 is built from 14 residues. V shed 3 bases and J shed 1 base, with 12 bases lying between them. CDR1 and CDR2 from the germline V gene are SQVTM and ANQGSEA.

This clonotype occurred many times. CDR3 bases: TGCAGTGCTAGGCAGGGAGGCGCCGGGGAGCTGTTTTTT. It translates to CSARQGGAGELFF. The chain joins TRBV20-1 to TRBJ2-2; D may be TRBD2 (6 bases). Looked up from germline, CDR1 is DFQATT and CDR2 is SNEGSKA (reference sequence). The CDR3 loop spans 13 amino acids. Trimming took 3 bases from V and 6 from J, leaving 11 bases between them.

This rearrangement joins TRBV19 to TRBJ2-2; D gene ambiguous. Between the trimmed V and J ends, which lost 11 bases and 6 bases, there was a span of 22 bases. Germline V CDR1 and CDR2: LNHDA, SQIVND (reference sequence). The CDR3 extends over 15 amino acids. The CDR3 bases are TGTGCCGTAAAAGACACGACATGGGGTTCCGGGGAGCTGTTTTTT. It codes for CAVKDTTWGSGELFF.